The present entry profiles one TCR beta chain with its context. The CDR3 sequence is 15 residues long. Germline CDR1 and CDR2: MNHEY and SMNVEV (reference sequence). V shed 5 bases, J shed 0 bases, and the junction held 7 bases outside the gene matches. This sample was taken from a study of blood T cell repertoires in COVID-19. Study overall: Collection of acute and convalescent COVID-19 samples took place in the United States, Italy and Spain. T cells, B-cell-depleted T cells, or PBMCs supplied cDNA or gDNA.

Authors' processing steps: How many nucleated cells were present was estimated from reference gene primer amplification. Sequenced by immunoSEQ multiplex PCR; TCRdb stores in-frame clones only, minus some. From that table come the V and J calls and clone size; the DNA was used to work out D and trimming. Among hundreds of thousands of clones listed, 88% were seen once. The source material was peripheral blood. The sequence came from an elderly man with acute or convalescent COVID-19. This chain joins TRBV27 and TRBJ2-7, with 7 bases aligning to TRBD2. As DNA, the CDR3 is TGTGCCAGCAGTACCTGGGGAGGGTTCTCCTACGAGCAGTACTTC. This sequence encodes CASSTWGGFSYEQYF.